The clone carrying this T cell receptor (beta chain) was counted a few times. Its antigen is unknown. This specimen comes from a study of response to subunit inactivated influenza vaccine. General study points: The authors suggested that every seasonal influenza vaccination recruits few new T cells.

TCRdb reanalysed the RT-PCR reads using MiXCR and keeps one entry per CDR3 protein. Among 530,000 or so distinct CDR3 sequences listed, approximately 10% were seen once. V dropped 6 bases and J dropped 3; count of bases not matched to a gene: 6. The CDR3 is 14 residues long. This specimen was PBMCs from blood, taken on the day of vaccination. This TCR derives from a man in his fifties who received an inactivated influenza vaccine. V is TRBV12-3 or TRBV12-4 and J is TRBJ2-7; 9 bases are shared with TRBD1. The DNA for the CDR3 is TGTGCCAGCAGGGCCCGGACAGGGGACTACGAGCAGTACTTC. It translates to CASRARTGDYEQYF.